One and the same sample provided the 30 T cell receptor beta chains below, sequenced in a study of blood T cell repertoires in COVID-19. Method: immunoSEQ multiplex PCR; TCRdb's copy keeps in-frame clones and lacks some. Here the sample spans 150,000 to 190,000 clones, 85% being singletons. Sequenced input: peripheral blood. These receptors originate from a woman in her fifties or sixties with COVID-19, enrolled during active disease.

This chain links TRBV5-1 with TRBJ2-1; D is undetermined. The CDR3 consists of 15 residues. Germline V lookup: CDR1 SGHRS, CDR2 YFSETQ. The V end was cut by 1 base, the J end by 1 base, with 9 bases between. The CDR3 DNA reads as TGCGCCAGCAGCTTGACAGATAATTCCTACAATGAGCAGTTCTTC. It is translated as CASSLTDNSYNEQFF. Supplemented by reference TRBV5-1 and TRBJ2-1, the full variable domain reads KAGVTQTPRYLIKTRGQQVTLSCSPISGHRSVSWYQQTPGQGLQFLFEYFSETQRNKGNFPGRFSGRQFSNSRSEMNVSTLELGDSALYLCASSLTDNSYNEQFFGPGTRLTVL.

This clone was seen only once. The chain is built from TRBV5-4 and TRBJ2-1; D may be TRBD2 (7 bases). The CDR3 contains 15 residues. V lost 2 bases to trimming and J lost 7 bases, with 16 bases between them. The germline V gene encodes CDR1 SGHNT and CDR2 YYREEE (reference sequence). The CDR3 protein is CASSFLTGGKNEQFF. The CDR3 DNA is TGTGCCAGCAGCTTTCTGACGGGGGGCAAGAATGAGCAGTTCTTC.

The chain has TRBV5-6 and TRBJ1-2; D is unclear. V lost 6 bases and J 3 bases, leaving 15 bases between the germline ends. Germline V gene lookup returns CDR1 SGHDT and CDR2 YYEEEE. This CDR3 is built from 14 residues. The CDR3 spells CASTSEADYYGYTF. The CDR3 DNA reads as TGTGCCAGCACCTCGGAGGCCGACTACTATGGCTACACCTTC.

As DNA, the CDR3 is TGTGCCAGCAGCTTAATATCTAGCGGACGCTACGAGCAGTACTTC. This codes for CASSLISSGRYEQYF. This chain links TRBV7-3 with TRBJ2-7, with TRBD2 identical over 7 bases. The junction had 6 bases not matched to a gene; V was cut back by 1 base and J by 3 bases. The CDR3 covers 15 residues. CDR1 is SGHTA and CDR2 is FQGTGA in the germline V gene.

This rearrangement joins TRBV7-9 to TRBJ1-2; no firm D call. The V end was cut by 4 bases, the J end by 5 bases, with 11 bases between. Per the germline V gene, CDR1 is SEHNR and CDR2 is FQNEAQ (reference sequence). The CDR3 totals 13 residues. The CDR3 spells CASSYPGGYGYTF. CDR3 bases: TGTGCCAGCAGCTACCCGGGCGGGTATGGCTACACCTTC.

The gene calls are TRBV6-6 and TRBJ1-1; D gene uncertain. Germline V gene sequence: CDR1 MNHNY, CDR2 SVGAGI (reference sequence). Trimming took off 6 bases at V and 0 bases at J, with 14 bases between the two ends. This CDR3 comprises 15 residues. The CDR3 region is CASSGGENLNTEAFF. CDR3 nucleotide sequence: TGTGCCAGCAGCGGAGGCGAGAATCTGAACACTGAAGCTTTCTTT.

The CDR3 nucleotides are TGTGCCAGCAGTTACTATTCAGGGCCTGGAAACACCATATATTTT. This codes for CASSYYSGPGNTIYF. V usage is TRBV6-2 or TRBV6-3 and J usage is TRBJ1-3, with D perhaps matching TRBD1 (5 bases). This CDR3 spans 15 amino acids. Trimming stripped 1 base from V and 2 bases from J, with 9 bases between. Germline-derived CDR1 and CDR2 are MNHEY and SVGEGT.

As regards this clone: Compared with germline, one end of the junction differs, possibly owing to a read error. The CDR3 coding sequence is TGTGCCACCAGTCTCCAGGCGAACACTGAAGCTTTCTTT. Its protein is CATSLQANTEAFF. The rearrangement uses TRBV6-5 and TRBJ1-1, with D uncertain. CDR1 is MNHEY and CDR2 is SVGAGI in the germline V gene. The CDR3 loop spans 13 amino acids.

The CDR3, as DNA: TGTGCTAGTGGTTTGGGACATCCACCCCAGCATTTT. This codes for CASGLGHPPQHF. The V and J genes are TRBV12-5 and TRBJ1-5; D call uncertain. The CDR3 is 12 amino acids. Trimming took 1 base from V and 10 from J, leaving 8 bases between them. Germline-derived CDR1 and CDR2 are LGHNT and FRNRAP.

The gene calls are TRBV7-8 and TRBJ1-3; TRBD1 matches 11 bases. The CDR3 extends over 16 amino acids. Germline lookup yields CDR1 SGHVS and CDR2 FQNEAQ. V lost 7 bases, J lost 4 bases, and 9 bases stayed unmatched. CDR3 bases: TGTGCCAGCATCGGGACAGGGGGTGGATCGGGAAACACCATATATTTT. Its translation is CASIGTGGGSGNTIYF.

V and J are TRBV7-8 and TRBJ1-4; D remains ambiguous. V was trimmed by 5 bases and J by 8 bases, leaving 15 bases between them. From germline, CDR1 is SGHVS and CDR2 FQNEAQ. This CDR3 comprises 14 residues. The CDR3 sequence is CASSRGSTKEKLFF. As DNA, the CDR3 is TGTGCCAGCAGCCGAGGTAGCACGAAGGAAAAACTGTTTTTT.

V is TRBV2 and J is TRBJ1-1; a weak D match, TRBD1 (5 bases). CDR1 is SNHLY and CDR2 is FYNNEI in the germline V gene. V was clipped by 4 bases and J by 8 bases, with 17 bases between them. The CDR3 totals 14 residues. In nucleotides, the CDR3 is TGTGCCAGCAGTGGGGGGACGGGGGGAATGGAAGCTTTCTTT. As protein: CASSGGTGGMEAFF.

This chain joins TRBV14 and TRBJ2-1, with 13 bases aligning to TRBD2. This CDR3 is built from 16 residues. Germline lookup yields CDR1 SGHDN and CDR2 FVKESK. Germline trimming cut 6 bases from V and 6 bases from J; bases unmatched to any gene: 8. The CDR3 bases are TGTGCCAGCAGTCCTGTGGGACTAGCGGGACTCAATGAGCAGTTCTTC. Residues: CASSPVGLAGLNEQFF. The variable domain in full, with the rest retrieved from reference TRBV14 and TRBJ2-1, is EAGVTQFPSHSVIEKGQTVTLRCDPISGHDNLYWYRRVMGKEIKFLLHFVKESKQDESGMPNNRFLAERTGGTYSTLKVQPAELEDSGVYFCASSPVGLAGLNEQFFGPGTRLTVL.

In this sample, this clone turned up once. CDR3 protein: CASSLTLAQETQYF. The CDR3 DNA follows: TGCGCCAGCAGCTTGACGCTAGCCCAAGAGACCCAGTACTTC. The chain is built from TRBV5-1 and TRBJ2-5, with D possibly matching TRBD2 (5 bases). CDR3 size: 14 residues. CDR1 and CDR2 from the germline V gene are SGHRS and YFSETQ. The V gene lost 1 base and the J gene lost 1 base, with 8 bases spanning the gap.

The J gene is TRBJ1-4, the V gene TRBV7-9, with no clear D. The V end was cut by 3 bases, the J end by 4 bases, with 3 bases between. This CDR3 comprises 12 residues. CDR1 is SEHNR and CDR2 is FQNEAQ in the germline V gene (reference sequence). This CDR3 is CASSFGNEKLFF. The CDR3 DNA reads TGTGCCAGCAGCTTCGGTAATGAAAAACTGTTTTTT.

The V gene is TRBV3-1 (or the pseudogene TRBV3-2), the J gene TRBJ2-3; TRBD1 is a possible D gene (5 bases). The V end lost 4 bases, the J end lost 10 bases, and 15 bases lay between the germline ends. Germline CDR1 and CDR2: LGHDT and YNNKEL (reference sequence). CDR3 size: 13 residues. The CDR3 protein is CASSLRTEGAQYF. Here the CDR3 DNA reads TGTGCCAGCAGCCTCCGGACGGAAGGGGCGCAGTATTTT.

The chain joins TRBV19 to TRBJ1-1, with D perhaps TRBD1 (5 bases). The length of the CDR3 is 15 residues. Germline loops: CDR1 LNHDA, CDR2 SQIVND (reference sequence). V lost 3 bases, J lost 8 bases, and 19 bases lay in between. CDR3 coding DNA: TGTGCCAGTAGTATTAGTATTGCGATAGGACAAGAAGCTTTCTTT. Translated: CASSISIAIGQEAFF.

The chain uses TRBV18 and TRBJ1-6, with a tentative D call TRBD1 (6 bases). Germline lookup yields CDR1 KGHSH and CDR2 LQKENI. This CDR3 spans 16 amino acids. V lost 3 bases, J lost 7 bases, and 16 bases lay in between. CDR3 sequence reads: CASSPTTGQINSPLHF. The CDR3 DNA reads as TGTGCCAGCTCACCCACGACCGGACAGATAAATTCACCCCTCCACTTT.

The rearrangement uses TRBV5-1 and TRBJ1-1; D is unresolved. The germline V gene encodes CDR1 SGHRS and CDR2 YFSETQ. This CDR3 region has 14 residues. V lost 3 bases, J lost 3 bases, and 12 bases lay in between. The CDR3 is CASSSHITDTEAFF. DNA of the CDR3: TGCGCCAGCAGCTCCCATATCACGGACACTGAAGCTTTCTTT.

V gene TRBV7-8 combines with J gene TRBJ1-3, with a weak D call TRBD1 (6 bases). Trimming pared 1 base from V and 6 bases from J, leaving 10 bases between. Per the germline V gene, CDR1 is SGHVS and CDR2 is FQNEAQ. The length of the CDR3 is 14 residues. This chain's CDR3 is CASSLGRGLNTIYF. DNA for the CDR3: TGTGCCAGCAGCTTAGGCAGGGGCCTAAACACCATATATTTT.

This chain uses TRBV7-6 with TRBJ1-1; D not resolved. The CDR3 has 15 residues. CDR1 SGHVS and CDR2 FNYEAQ come from the germline V gene. The germline V and J ends were trimmed by 5 bases and 1 base, with 14 bases remaining between them. The CDR3, as DNA: TGTGCCAGCAGCCCTAGCGGCAGTTGGAACACTGAAGCTTTCTTT. Translated, it gives CASSPSGSWNTEAFF.

V and J are TRBV6-5 and TRBJ2-3; D remains unclear. V was cut by 4 bases and J by 2 bases, with 10 bases left in between. The CDR3 spans 14 residues. CDR1 and CDR2 (germline): MNHEY, SVGAGI. The CDR3 sequence is CASSLKAYTDTQYF. CDR3 DNA: TGTGCCAGCAGTTTAAAAGCATACACAGATACGCAGTATTTT.

This chain joins TRBV7-9 and TRBJ1-5; tentatively, D is TRBD1 (6 bases). This CDR3 spans 14 amino acids. V lost 5 bases to trimming and J lost 4 bases, with 12 bases between them. From germline, CDR1 is SEHNR and CDR2 FQNEAQ (reference sequence). The CDR3 loop reads CASSPSGANQPQHF. The CDR3 DNA reads TGTGCCAGCAGCCCCTCAGGGGCTAATCAGCCCCAGCATTTT.

The V and J genes are TRBV19 and TRBJ1-5; maybe TRBD1 (6 bases). The CDR3 runs 15 residues. Germline V lookup: CDR1 LNHDA, CDR2 SQIVND (reference sequence). Trimming removed 7 bases at V and 5 bases at J, with 18 bases between. The CDR3 coding sequence is TGTGCCAGTACTCTAACGTCAAGGGGGTATCAGCCCCAGCATTTT. It specifies CASTLTSRGYQPQHF.

V and J are TRBV7-9 and TRBJ1-1; D not certain. CDR3 length equals 12 residues. Germline V gene lookup returns CDR1 SEHNR and CDR2 FQNEAQ (reference sequence). V lost 2 bases and J lost 7, with 8 bases in between. The CDR3 spells CASSLLSGEAFF. Written as DNA, the CDR3 is TGTGCCAGCAGCTTACTGAGTGGTGAAGCTTTCTTT.

The chain joins TRBV6-4 to TRBJ1-1, with D possibly matching TRBD1 (6 bases). The CDR3 contains 13 residues. Trimming pared 6 bases from V and 0 bases from J, leaving 8 bases between. CDR1 MRHNA and CDR2 SNTAGT come from the germline V gene. CDR3 sequence (DNA): TGTGCCAGCAGGGGGACACTGAACACTGAAGCTTTCTTT. As protein: CASRGTLNTEAFF.

The gene calls are TRBV6-6 and TRBJ2-1; D call uncertain. The V gene lost 5 bases and the J gene lost 4 bases, with 3 bases spanning the gap. This CDR3 is built from 11 residues. The germline V gene has CDR1 MNHNY and CDR2 SVGAGI (reference sequence). The CDR3 spells CASSTYNEQFF. The CDR3 region has the DNA TGTGCCAGCAGTACTTACAATGAGCAGTTCTTC.

This chain connects TRBV29-1 to TRBJ2-2; no clear D gene. The germline gives CDR1 SQVTM, CDR2 ANQGSEA. CDR3 length equals 13 residues. The V end was cut by 2 bases, the J end by 2 bases, with 6 bases between. CDR3 sequence reads: CSVERRNTGELFF. The CDR3, as DNA: TGCAGCGTTGAAAGGAGAAACACCGGGGAGCTGTTTTTT.

This chain links TRBV2 with TRBJ2-7; D call uncertain. The germline V and J ends were trimmed by 1 base and 2 bases, with 9 bases remaining between them. The CDR3 runs to 14 residues. Germline V gene lookup returns CDR1 SNHLY and CDR2 FYNNEI. The CDR3 nucleotides are TGTGCCAGCAGTGAAGTTGACTCAACCTACGAGCAGTACGTC. It encodes CASSEVDSTYEQYV.

The CDR3 here is CASSSGTGKSETQYF. CDR3 nucleotides: TGTGCCAGCAGTTCCGGGACAGGGAAGTCTGAGACCCAGTACTTC. This chain links TRBV27 with TRBJ2-5, with TRBD1 matching over 9 bases. Germline values: CDR1 MNHEY, CDR2 SMNVEV (reference sequence). J lost 5 bases, V lost 4 bases, and 8 bases had no gene match. This CDR3 has 15 residues.